Included here is one T cell receptor (beta chain) sequence, with context. This clonotype was detected ten times or more. This clone's antigen is unknown. No base qualities exist here, and no much larger clone lies one base off it. The TCR beta CDR3 regions were amplified from the RNA transcripts. For the first round of RT-PCR on the TCR CDR3, the HTBI primer set was used together with the Qiagen OneStep RT-PCR kit. A second multiplex PCR round built the libraries, followed by size selection and purification. Paired-end sequencing of the libraries was performed with 100 bp reads on an Illumina HiSeq2000. On the study's bioinformatics: SOAPnuke was used to process the raw data, throwing out any read that contained adapters or uncalled bases, had a mean Phred below 15, or lacked an exact constant-primer or identifier match. COPE v1.2.5 was used to merge the high-quality paired reads, and each unique nucleotide sequence was defined as a clonotype. Clonotypes were aligned to IMGT TRBV, TRBD and TRBJ reference segments using MiTCR v1.1. Analysis was restricted to V-J combinations with a frequency above 0.0001, which covered roughly 99% of repertoires. The TCS score was defined as F50 (clonal expansion) divided by E x V (chaos), with BLOSUM62-based TCRdist calculated between CDR3 peptides within each V-J. Welch's t-statistics and random forest reduced fewer than 600 V-J features to 13, which were used in a naive Bayes classifier (R e1071). TCRdb passed the public sequencing reads through fastp at Q25 and MiXCR, retaining productive beta sequences. One record per CDR3 amino acid sequence lists the most common genes and DNA. Clone size and V and J calls follow TCRdb, not the original study. The sample contains 400,000 to 600,000 distinct CDR3 sequences, around 20% of them found a single time. The ten most abundant clones make up 26% of the sample.

The data belong to a study of T cells in Graves' hyperthyroidism and ophthalmopathy (dated by TCRdb to the late 2010s). Study-wide context: Peripheral blood was collected at initial diagnosis, before any treatment. TCR V-J signatures able to tell the groups apart were searched for in a discovery cohort of 100 patients, of whom over 40 had Graves' ophthalmopathy and roughly 57 had stable Graves' hyperthyroidism. Prospective prediction of ophthalmopathy was tested in an independent validation cohort consisting of 18 hyperthyroidism patients and some 15 patients who later progressed to ophthalmopathy. The 85 to 100 discovery patients were randomly split 7:3 into training and test sets. In addition, the study compared T-cell repertoires in thyroid tissue and in blood from a handful of Graves' hyperthyroidism patients. Following sampling, methimazole starting at 30 mg daily was given to hyperthyroidism patients, and high-dose intravenous methylprednisolone was given to ophthalmopathy patients. The paper reports TCR Vbeta CDR3 sequencing of some 140 peripheral blood samples: 40 or so ophthalmopathy, fewer than 80 hyperthyroidism and around 17 progressor patients. The paper's findings and limits, for the study overall: In validation, progression to ophthalmopathy was predicted by the model with roughly 71% sensitivity and around 76% specificity, a median of about 6 months before onset. Sample size was not statistically predetermined, and investigators were not blinded to group allocation. Blood samples also contained most of the expanded thyroid clonotypes (frequency above 0.001), which suggests that blood repertoires may reflect thyroid immune responses. A model built on a 13 V-J signature distinguished ophthalmopathy from stable hyperthyroidism, reaching around 90% sensitivity and 81.08% specificity in cross-validation and 80%/75% in testing.

Stable Graves' hyperthyroidism was defined as no progression to ophthalmopathy during 18 months of follow-up. Hyperthyroidism patients were newly diagnosed, with disease duration under 2 months, and aged 18 to 65 years. Any patient with an uncontrolled infection, another autoimmune disease, pregnancy or lactation was excluded. Diagnoses were established on the basis of clinical symptoms, serum thyroxine and TRAb, thyroid ultrasound, and orbital computed tomography. Ficoll-Paque density gradient centrifugation was used to isolate PBMCs from approximately 10 ml of fresh peripheral blood. Total RNA was extracted using Trizol reagent, and RNA quality was assessed on an Agilent 2100 Bioanalyzer. Deletion took 5 bases off V and 2 bases off J, with a span of 13 bases between the germline ends. According to the germline V gene (reference sequence), CDR1 reads LNHDA and CDR2 reads SQIVND. The CDR3 measures 15 amino acids from cysteine to phenylalanine. CDR3 DNA only is kept here, 45 bases in frame from base 1.

Source material: blood. The chain links TRBV19 with TRBJ1-3; a weak D assignment points to TRBD1 (6 bases agree). The receptor comes from a man between 18 and 35 years old with Graves' hyperthyroidism. The CDR3: CASSPSAGAGNTIYF. The bases are TGTGCCAGTAGTCCCTCGGCAGGGGCTGGAAACACCATATATTTT. Joined to the reference TRBV19 and TRBJ1-3 proteins, this CDR3 gives the full variable domain: DGGITQSPKYLFRKEGQNVTLSCEQNLNHDAMYWYRQDPGQGLRLIYYSQIVNDFQKGDIAEGYSVSREKKESFPLTVTSAQKNPTAFYLCASSPSAGAGNTIYFGEGSWLTVV.